This T cell receptor (beta chain) was recorded in a study of T cell responses to AZD1222 COVID-19 vaccine. Germline CDR1 and CDR2: SGHDN and FVKESK. The length of the CDR3 is 16 residues. Trimming stripped 4 bases from V and 4 bases from J, with 19 bases between. The data were produced by immunoSEQ multiplex PCR, yet TCRdb's version contains in-frame clones alone and is incomplete. The sample has 110,000 to 150,000 clones; over 80% are singletons. Study-level points and caveats: White British ancestry dominated among donors, who included more females, and clonal diversity was possibly underestimated.

As to this clone: Its antigen is not known.

The material sequenced was peripheral blood, taken 28 days after the second AZD1222 dose. J is TRBJ2-5 and V is TRBV14; possibly TRBD1 or TRBD2 for D (5 bases each). This TCR was recovered from an adult who received the AZD1222 COVID-19 vaccine. The CDR3 protein is CASSPPPGTPTETQYF. CDR3 nucleotides: TGTGCCAGCAGCCCCCCACCCGGGACCCCCACAGAGACCCAGTACTTC.